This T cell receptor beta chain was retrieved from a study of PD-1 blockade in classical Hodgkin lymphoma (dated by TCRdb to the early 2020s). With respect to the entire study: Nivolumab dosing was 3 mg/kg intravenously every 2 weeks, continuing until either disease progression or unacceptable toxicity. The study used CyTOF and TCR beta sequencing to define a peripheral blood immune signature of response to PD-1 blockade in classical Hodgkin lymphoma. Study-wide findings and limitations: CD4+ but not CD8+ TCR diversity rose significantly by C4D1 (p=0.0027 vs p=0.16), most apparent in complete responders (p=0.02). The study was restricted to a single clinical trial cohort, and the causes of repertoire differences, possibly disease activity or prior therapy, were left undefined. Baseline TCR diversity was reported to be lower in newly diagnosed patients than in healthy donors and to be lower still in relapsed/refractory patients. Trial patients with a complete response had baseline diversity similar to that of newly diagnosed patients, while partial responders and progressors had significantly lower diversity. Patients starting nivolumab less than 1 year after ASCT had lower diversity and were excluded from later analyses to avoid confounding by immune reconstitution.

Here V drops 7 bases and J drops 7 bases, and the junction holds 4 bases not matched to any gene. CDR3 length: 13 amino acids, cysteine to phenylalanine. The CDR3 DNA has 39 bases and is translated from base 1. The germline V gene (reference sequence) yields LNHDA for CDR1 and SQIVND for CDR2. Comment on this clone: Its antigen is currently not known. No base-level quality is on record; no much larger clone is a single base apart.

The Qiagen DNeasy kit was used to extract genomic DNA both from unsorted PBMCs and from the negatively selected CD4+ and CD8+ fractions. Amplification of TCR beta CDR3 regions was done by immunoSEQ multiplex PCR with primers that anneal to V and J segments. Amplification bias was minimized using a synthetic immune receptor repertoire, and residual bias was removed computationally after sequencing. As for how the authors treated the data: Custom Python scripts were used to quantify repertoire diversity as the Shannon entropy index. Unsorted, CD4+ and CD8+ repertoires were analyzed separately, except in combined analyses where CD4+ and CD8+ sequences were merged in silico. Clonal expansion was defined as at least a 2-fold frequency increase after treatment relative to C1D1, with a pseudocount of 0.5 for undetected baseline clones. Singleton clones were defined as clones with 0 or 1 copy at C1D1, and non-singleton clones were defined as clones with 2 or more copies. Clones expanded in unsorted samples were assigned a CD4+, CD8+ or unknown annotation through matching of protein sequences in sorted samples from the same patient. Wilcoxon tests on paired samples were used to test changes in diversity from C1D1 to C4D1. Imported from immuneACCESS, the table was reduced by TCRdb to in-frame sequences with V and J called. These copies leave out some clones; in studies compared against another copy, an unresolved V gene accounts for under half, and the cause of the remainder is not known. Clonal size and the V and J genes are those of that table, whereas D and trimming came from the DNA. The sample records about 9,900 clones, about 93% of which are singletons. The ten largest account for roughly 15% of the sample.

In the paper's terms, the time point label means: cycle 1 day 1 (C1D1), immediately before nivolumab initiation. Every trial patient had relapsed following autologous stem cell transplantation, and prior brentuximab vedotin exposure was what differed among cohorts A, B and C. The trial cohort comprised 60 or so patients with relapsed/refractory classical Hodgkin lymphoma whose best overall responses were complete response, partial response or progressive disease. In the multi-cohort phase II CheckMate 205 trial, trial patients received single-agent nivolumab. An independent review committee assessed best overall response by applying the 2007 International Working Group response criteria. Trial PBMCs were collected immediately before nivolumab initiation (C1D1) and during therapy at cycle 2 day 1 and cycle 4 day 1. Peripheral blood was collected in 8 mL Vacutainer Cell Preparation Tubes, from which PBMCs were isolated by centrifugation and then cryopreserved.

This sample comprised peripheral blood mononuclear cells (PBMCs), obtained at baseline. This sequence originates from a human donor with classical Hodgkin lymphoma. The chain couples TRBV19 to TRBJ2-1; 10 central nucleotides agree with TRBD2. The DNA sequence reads TGTGCCAGTAAGACTAGCGGGCGGAATGAGCAGTTCTTC. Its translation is CASKTSGRNEQFF.